This T cell receptor (beta chain) was recorded in a study of blood T cell repertoires in COVID-19. Study as a whole: T cells, B-cell-depleted T cells, or PBMCs supplied cDNA or gDNA.

Original data processing: It was from reference gene primer amplification that nucleated cell counts were estimated. TCRdb keeps only in-frame clones here, not all; method: immunoSEQ multiplex PCR. From that table come the V and J calls and clone size; the DNA was used to work out D and trimming. Seen here are some 700,000 clones, approximately 90% observed once, and the top ten hold over 0.2%. The germline gives CDR1 ENHRY, CDR2 SYGVKD. This CDR3 contains 20 residues. V lost 5 bases to trimming and J lost 2 bases; unmatched junction nucleotides: 18. The origin of this receptor is a woman in her late teens or twenties with acute or convalescent COVID-19. This chain joins TRBV10-3 and TRBJ2-6; 7 bases agree with TRBD1. The sample was peripheral blood. Here the CDR3 DNA reads TGTGCCATCAGTACCCAAGGGGGACAGCAAGGATTCGCTGGGGCCAACGTCCTGACTTTC. This encodes CAISTQGGQQGFAGANVLTF.